One sample yielded the 19 T cell receptor beta chains listed below, sequenced in a study of cytomegalovirus exposure and HLA in healthy donors. PCR primers comprised 60 Vbeta and 13 Jbeta primers. This table comes from immunoSEQ multiplex PCR, and its TCRdb copy is limited to in-frame clones, with some not included. The sample lists around 79,000 clones; over 60% were seen once. Sequencing input: PBMCs. The receptor source for this set is a woman between 35 and 50 years old in good health and CMV-seropositive.

As to this clone: Since no conserved phenylalanine or tryptophan closes the CDR3, a read error is the likely cause. The chain is built from TRBV6-5 and TRBJ1-1; D perhaps matches TRBD1 (6 bases). The CDR3 covers 15 residues. Germline lookup yields CDR1 MNHEY and CDR2 SVGAGI. V lost 6 bases and J lost 0, with 14 bases in between. CDR3 protein: CASRRQDTMNTEAFV. CDR3 nucleotides: TGTGCCAGCAGGCGACAGGACACTATGAACACTGAAGCTTTCGTT.

The chain recombines TRBV2 with TRBJ2-5; 12 nucleotides align to TRBD1. Germline CDR1 reads SNHLY; CDR2 reads FYNNEI. The CDR3 runs to 15 residues. V lost 6 bases and J lost 4; bases outside the gene matches: 6. The CDR3 is CASRGGQGARETQYF. CDR3 sequence (DNA): TGTGCCAGCAGAGGGGGACAGGGGGCGAGAGAGACCCAGTACTTC.

This rearrangement joins TRBV20-1 to TRBJ1-2, with 9 bases fitting TRBD1. Losses at the gene ends were 8 bases for V and 7 bases for J; bases not matched to a gene: 5. From germline, CDR1 is DFQATT and CDR2 SNEGSKA (reference sequence). This CDR3 spans 11 amino acids. This chain's CDR3 is CSLSTGGGYTF. The CDR3, as DNA: TGCAGTTTATCGACAGGGGGTGGCTACACCTTC.

V and J are TRBV27 and TRBJ2-5, with D perhaps matching TRBD1 (5 bases). This CDR3 is built from 16 residues. Trimming removed 5 bases at V and 3 bases at J, with 19 bases between. Per the germline V gene, CDR1 is MNHEY and CDR2 is SMNVEV (reference sequence). Here the CDR3 DNA reads TGTGCCAGCAGTCCGTGGACAAGGCTCGTCGAAGAGACCCAGTACTTC. Translated, it gives CASSPWTRLVEETQYF.

The chain employs TRBV19 and TRBJ2-3, with 8 nucleotides matching TRBD1. With V trimmed by 3 bases and J by 1 base, 15 bases remained unmatched. The CDR3 is made up of 19 amino acids. Germline-derived CDR1 and CDR2 are LNHDA and SQIVND (reference sequence). The chain's CDR3 is CASSMLAGGLTLGTDTQYF. The CDR3 coding sequence is TGTGCCAGTAGTATGCTGGCAGGGGGCCTTACCTTGGGCACAGATACGCAGTATTTT.

This rearrangement joins TRBV2 to TRBJ2-7, with 14 bases that match TRBD2. Unmatched junction bases numbered 7, after V lost 5 bases and J lost 1 base. The CDR3 spans 17 residues. Germline CDR1 SNHLY, CDR2 FYNNEI. This CDR3 is CASSPGLAGDRSYEQYF. The DNA for the CDR3 is TGTGCCAGCAGTCCGGGACTAGCGGGAGACAGATCCTACGAGCAGTACTTC.

This clone has only one observation. The chain has TRBV6-1 and TRBJ1-2, with a possible D match to TRBD1 (5 bases). V lost 4 bases, J lost 4 bases, and 7 bases lay in between. Germline V CDR1 and CDR2: MNHNS, SASEGT. The CDR3 runs to 12 residues. The CDR3 DNA reads as TGTGCCAGCAGTGGTGGGGCCTATGGCTACACCTTC. It codes for CASSGGAYGYTF.

The rearrangement uses TRBV1 and TRBJ1-5; the table names TRBD1, a call not compared with the DNA. TRBV1 is a pseudogene locus. The CDR3 sequence is 19 residues long. CDR3 residues: CTSSQATGVRQGQNQPQHF. CDR3 DNA: TGCACCAGCAGCCAAGCTACCGGCGTGAGACAGGGCCAAAATCAGCCCCAGCATTTT.

J is TRBJ2-1 and V is TRBV6-5; the match to TRBD2 covers 7 bases. The CDR3 consists of 15 residues. Germline CDR1 reads MNHEY; CDR2 reads SVGAGI. With V trimmed by 2 bases and J by 8 bases, 9 bases remained unmatched. CDR3 sequence (DNA): TGTGCCAGCAGTTACGCTAGCGGTCAGCTCCATGAGCAGTTCTTC. It is translated as CASSYASGQLHEQFF.

V and J are TRBV21-1 and TRBJ1-2; TRBD1, the table's D call, lacks a check against the DNA. TRBV21-1 is reported as a pseudogene. The CDR3 consists of 14 residues. The CDR3 DNA reads TGTGCCAGCAGCAAAGGTTATCAGGCACATGGCTACACCTTC. It translates to CASSKGYQAHGYTF.

This sequence joins TRBV11-3 and TRBJ2-1, with 12 bases fitting TRBD2. After removal of 5 bases from V and 8 bases from J, the junction contained 7 bases not matched to a gene. CDR1 SGHNT and CDR2 YENEEA come from the germline V gene. The CDR3 is made up of 15 amino acids. Written as DNA, the CDR3 is TGTGCCAGCAGCGCTGCTAGCGGGGGGGCCCATGAGCAGTTCTTC. This gives the protein CASSAASGGAHEQFF.

V is TRBV7-8 and J is TRBJ1-2; D not resolved. Germline V gene sequence: CDR1 SGHVS, CDR2 FQNEAQ. Trimming left V 3 bases short and J 8 bases short, with 13 bases between. The CDR3 sequence is 13 residues long. The CDR3 sequence is CASSFFGVDGYTF. The CDR3 coding sequence is TGTGCCAGCAGCTTTTTCGGGGTAGACGGCTACACCTTC. The full variable domain, its missing parts supplied by reference TRBV7-8 and TRBJ1-2, is GAGVSQSPRYKVAKRGQDVALRCDPISGHVSLFWYQQALGQGPEFLTYFQNEAQLDKSGLPSDRFFAERPEGSVSTLKIQRTQQEDSAVYLCASSFFGVDGYTFGSGTRLTVV.

The chain uses TRBV6-5 and TRBJ2-1; possible D gene TRBD1, 7 bases. Trimming left V 6 bases short and J 12 bases short, with 12 bases between. Germline V gene lookup returns CDR1 MNHEY and CDR2 SVGAGI. The length of the CDR3 is 11 residues. As DNA, the CDR3 is TGTGCCAGCAGCCAGGGGGGCGGGCAGTTCTTC. Protein product: CASSQGGGQFF.

This chain joins TRBV9 and TRBJ1-3; D is undetermined. The germline V gene encodes CDR1 SGDLS and CDR2 YYNGEE. The length of the CDR3 is 14 residues. The V gene lost 0 bases and the J gene lost 4 bases, with 8 bases spanning the gap. The CDR3 DNA reads TGTGCCAGCAGCGTAGAAGAGGTCGGAAACACCATATATTTT. It translates to CASSVEEVGNTIYF.

This clone has only a few counts. The chain joins TRBV19 to TRBJ1-4; TRBD1 matches at 12 bases. V gave up 9 bases and J gave up 6 bases; unmatched junction bases: 11. The CDR3 contains 16 residues. Germline CDR1 LNHDA, CDR2 SQIVND (reference sequence). The CDR3 sequence: CASRDRGRVGDEKLFF. CDR3 sequence (DNA): TGTGCCAGCCGGGACAGGGGGCGAGTTGGGGATGAAAAACTGTTTTTT.

The V call is TRBV19, the J call TRBJ1-1; no reliable D call. Germline V gene sequence: CDR1 LNHDA, CDR2 SQIVND (reference sequence). V was clipped by 4 bases and J by 2 bases, with 14 bases between them. This CDR3 spans 15 amino acids. The CDR3 nucleotides read TGTGCCAGTAGTAAGAGGGATACGGGCAACACTGAAGCTTTCTTT. Protein: CASSKRDTGNTEAFF.

This chain connects TRBV5-6 to TRBJ2-7, with 7 positions matching TRBD1. V gave up 2 bases and J gave up 4 bases; unmatched junction bases: 6. Germline V gene sequence: CDR1 SGHDT, CDR2 YYEEEE. The CDR3 extends over 14 amino acids. In nucleotides, the CDR3 is TGTGCCAGCAGCTTTTCAGGGGGAGTTTACGAGCAGTACTTC. It translates to CASSFSGGVYEQYF. Drawing the rest from reference TRBV5-6 and TRBJ2-7, the complete variable domain is DAGVTQSPTHLIKTRGQQVTLRCSPKSGHDTVSWYQQALGQGPQFIFQYYEEEERQRGNFPDRFSGHQFPNYSSELNVNALLLGDSALYLCASSFSGGVYEQYFGPGTRLTVT.

Remarks on this clone: The sample carries other DNA sequences with the same CDR3. The chain uses TRBV9 and TRBJ1-1; D remains unclear. The CDR3 is 14 amino acids. V shed 4 bases and J shed 2 bases, with 12 bases lying between them. CDR1 and CDR2 (germline): SGDLS, YYNGEE. The CDR3 reads CASSFAGGNTEAFF. The CDR3 DNA reads TGTGCCAGCAGCTTCGCTGGAGGCAACACTGAAGCTTTCTTT.

The chain joins TRBV4-2 to TRBJ1-1, with TRBD1 identical over 10 bases. The junction had 6 bases not matched to a gene; V was cut back by 8 bases and J by 3 bases. Germline V lookup: CDR1 LGHNA, CDR2 YNFKEQ. CDR3 length: 14 amino acids. DNA for the CDR3: TGTGCCAGCCGACAGGGGGCGCTGGACACTGAAGCTTTCTTT. This translates into CASRQGALDTEAFF.